This T cell receptor beta chain was recorded in a study of cytomegalovirus exposure and HLA in healthy donors. Nominal health characterized the donors when sampled, though unrecorded immune exposures were likely. V dropped 7 bases and J dropped 5 bases, with 15 bases sitting between them. The length of the CDR3 is 14 residues. The V gene's germline CDR1 is MDHEN and CDR2 SYDVKM. Use of 60 Vbeta and 13 Jbeta primers characterized the PCR. The assay was immunoSEQ multiplex PCR, and TCRdb's table has in-frame clones only and misses some. The sample has roughly 84,000 clones, around three fifths seen once; the top ten hold roughly 15%.

This clonotype was obtained from a woman between 40 and 50 years old in good health and CMV-seropositive. The specimen sequenced was PBMCs. This sequence joins TRBV28 and TRBJ2-4; D not certain. The DNA for the CDR3 is TGTGCCAGCACCACAATGGCGGAGCAAAACATTCAGTACTTC. As protein: CASTTMAEQNIQYF.